This T cell receptor (beta chain) is from a study of blood T cell repertoires in COVID-19. The germline V gene encodes CDR1 SGHDT and CDR2 YYEEEE. V dropped 4 bases and J dropped 7; count of bases not matched to a gene: 7. There are 14 residues in the CDR3. Libraries were prepared by immunoSEQ multiplex PCR; TCRdb keeps only in-frame clonotypes and omits some of them. The sample comprises 280,000 or so clones, around 85% of which are singletons, and around 2.2% rests with the top ten. Recruits, aged about 18 to 95 years, lived in 24 US areas. The genes are TRBV5-6 and TRBJ1-4, with TRBD1 matching 7 bases. The clonotype was recovered from a man between 25 and 39 years old who had recovered from COVID-19. Sequencing was done on a sample of PBMCs or T cells enriched from blood (not recorded which). CDR3 nucleotides: TGTGCCAGCAGCCCGACAGGGATAGGTGAAAAACTGTTTTTT. This encodes CASSPTGIGEKLFF.